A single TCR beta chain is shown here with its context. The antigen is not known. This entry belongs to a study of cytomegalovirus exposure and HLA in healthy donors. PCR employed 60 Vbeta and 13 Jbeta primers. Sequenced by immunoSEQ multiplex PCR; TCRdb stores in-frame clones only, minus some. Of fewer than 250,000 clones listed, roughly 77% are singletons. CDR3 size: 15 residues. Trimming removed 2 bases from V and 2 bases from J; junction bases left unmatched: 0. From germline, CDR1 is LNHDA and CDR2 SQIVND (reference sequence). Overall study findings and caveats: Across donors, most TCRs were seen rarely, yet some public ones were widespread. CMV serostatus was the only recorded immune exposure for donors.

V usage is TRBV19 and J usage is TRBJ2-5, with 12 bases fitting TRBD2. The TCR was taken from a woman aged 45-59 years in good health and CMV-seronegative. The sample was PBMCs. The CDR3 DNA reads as TGTGCCAGTAGTATACTAGCGGGGGGGCAAGAGACCCAGTACTTC. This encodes CASSILAGGQETQYF. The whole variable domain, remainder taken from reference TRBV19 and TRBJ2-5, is DGGITQSPKYLFRKEGQNVTLSCEQNLNHDAMYWYRQDPGQGLRLIYYSQIVNDFQKGDIAEGYSVSREKKESFPLTVTSAQKNPTAFYLCASSILAGGQETQYFGPGTRLLVL.